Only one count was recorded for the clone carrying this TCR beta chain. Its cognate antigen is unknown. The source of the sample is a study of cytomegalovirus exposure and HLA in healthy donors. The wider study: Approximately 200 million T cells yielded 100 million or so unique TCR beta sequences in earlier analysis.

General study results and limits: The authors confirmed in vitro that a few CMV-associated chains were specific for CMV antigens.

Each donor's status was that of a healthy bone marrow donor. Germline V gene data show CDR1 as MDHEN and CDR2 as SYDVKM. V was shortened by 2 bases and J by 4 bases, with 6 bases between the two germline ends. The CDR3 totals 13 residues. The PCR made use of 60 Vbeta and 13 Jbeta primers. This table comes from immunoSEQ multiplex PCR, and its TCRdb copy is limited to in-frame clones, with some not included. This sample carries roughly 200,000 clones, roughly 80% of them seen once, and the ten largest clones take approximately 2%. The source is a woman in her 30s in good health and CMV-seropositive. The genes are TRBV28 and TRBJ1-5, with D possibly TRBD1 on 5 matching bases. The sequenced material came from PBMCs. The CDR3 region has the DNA TGTGCCAGCAGTTTAAACAGGAATCAGCCCCAGCATTTT. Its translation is CASSLNRNQPQHF.